This is a list of T cell receptor beta chains from one sample in a study of early T cells in non-severe SARS-CoV-2 infection. TCRdb re-analysed the 5' RACE reads in MiXCR, keeping a single row per CDR3 protein. Altogether 65,000 to 85,000 distinct CDR3 sequences are present, around 14% being singletons, with the ten largest covering roughly 5%. Material for sequencing was whole blood. The receptors come from an adult who was a healthcare worker with PCR-confirmed SARS-CoV-2 infection or an uninfected control (not recorded which). The CDR3 runs from the conserved cysteine through the conserved F or W. The order of the fields is clone size, V gene, J gene, D gene, CDR3 protein, CDR3 DNA. D genes are given only for firm matches. Clone size, where shown, is once, few, many, or a class for clones that have expanded.

clone_size: -
v_call: TRBV6-1
j_call: TRBJ1-5
d_call: -
cdr3_aa: CASRDNSNQPQHF
cdr3_nt: TGTGCCAGCAGGGACAATAGCAATCAGCCCCAGCATTTT

clone_size: few
v_call: TRBV7-3
j_call: TRBJ2-2
d_call: TRBD2
cdr3_aa: CASSYGGMSAGELFF
cdr3_nt: TGTGCCAGCAGCTACGGGGGGATGAGCGCCGGGGAGCTGTTTTTT

clone_size: few
v_call: TRBV6-1
j_call: TRBJ2-5
d_call: -
cdr3_aa: CASGRDPGDETQYF
cdr3_nt: TGTGCCAGCGGCCGAGACCCAGGCGACGAGACCCAGTACTTC

clone_size: -
v_call: TRBV5-1
j_call: TRBJ2-2
d_call: -
cdr3_aa: CASRRDPNTGELFF
cdr3_nt: TGCGCCAGCAGACGGGACCCGAACACCGGGGAGCTGTTTTTT

clone_size: many
v_call: TRBV6-2/TRBV6-3
j_call: TRBJ1-5
d_call: -
cdr3_aa: CASSYSPGQPQHF
cdr3_nt: TGTGCCAGCAGTTACTCCCCAGGTCAGCCCCAGCATTTT

clone_size: -
v_call: TRBV20-1
j_call: TRBJ2-5
d_call: TRBD1
cdr3_aa: CSARARDRGDLGTQYF
cdr3_nt: TGCAGTGCTAGAGCCCGGGACAGGGGTGATCTTGGGACCCAGTACTTC

clone_size: many
v_call: TRBV29-1
j_call: TRBJ2-1
d_call: TRBD2
cdr3_aa: CSASGRAEYNEQFF
cdr3_nt: TGCAGTGCTAGCGGGAGGGCGGAATACAATGAGCAGTTCTTC

clone_size: many
v_call: TRBV7-6
j_call: TRBJ2-3
d_call: TRBD2
cdr3_aa: CASSLGSGGASNTDTQYF
cdr3_nt: TGTGCCAGCAGCTTAGGGAGCGGGGGGGCCTCAAACACAGATACGCAGTATTTT

clone_size: many
v_call: TRBV11-3
j_call: TRBJ1-3
d_call: -
cdr3_aa: CASNYGVASGNTIYF
cdr3_nt: TGTGCCAGCAACTATGGGGTGGCCTCTGGAAACACCATATATTTT

clone_size: -
v_call: TRBV24-1
j_call: TRBJ2-1
d_call: -
cdr3_aa: CATSDFGSSFRYNEQFF
cdr3_nt: TGTGCCACCAGTGATTTTGGCAGTTCCTTCAGGTACAATGAGCAGTTCTTC

clone_size: many
v_call: TRBV29-1
j_call: TRBJ1-2
d_call: -
cdr3_aa: CSVGVGAYGYTF
cdr3_nt: TGCAGCGTTGGGGTAGGGGCCTATGGCTACACCTTC

clone_size: many
v_call: TRBV19
j_call: TRBJ2-1
d_call: TRBD2
cdr3_aa: CASSPAVGLAWNEQFF
cdr3_nt: TGTGCCAGTAGCCCTGCCGTGGGACTAGCATGGAATGAGCAGTTCTTC

clone_size: many
v_call: TRBV29-1
j_call: TRBJ2-1
d_call: TRBD2
cdr3_aa: CSVEDLTSGRLMVQFF
cdr3_nt: TGCAGCGTTGAAGATCTCACTAGCGGGAGGCTCATGGTGCAGTTCTTC

clone_size: -
v_call: TRBV11-1
j_call: TRBJ2-5
d_call: -
cdr3_aa: CASSHGREETQYF
cdr3_nt: TGTGCCAGCAGCCACGGTCGCGAAGAGACCCAGTACTTC

clone_size: -
v_call: TRBV6-5
j_call: TRBJ2-5
d_call: -
cdr3_aa: CASSYYPPGLKSGQETQYF
cdr3_nt: TGTGCCAGCAGCTATTACCCTCCGGGTTTAAAATCGGGACAAGAGACCCAGTACTTC

clone_size: many
v_call: TRBV7-2
j_call: TRBJ2-1
d_call: -
cdr3_aa: CASSPQGYNEQFF
cdr3_nt: TGTGCCAGCAGCCCACAAGGGTACAATGAGCAGTTCTTC

clone_size: -
v_call: TRBV6-8
j_call: TRBJ1-2
d_call: -
cdr3_aa: CASSLRPCYTF
cdr3_nt: TGTGCCAGCAGTCTAAGGCCGTGCTACACCTTC

clone_size: many
v_call: TRBV7-7
j_call: TRBJ2-7
d_call: TRBD1
cdr3_aa: CASSLGDSEFYEQYF
cdr3_nt: TGTGCTAGCAGCTTGGGGGACAGTGAATTCTACGAGCAGTACTTC

clone_size: few
v_call: TRBV28
j_call: TRBJ2-1
d_call: TRBD1
cdr3_aa: CASSLYGQGNEQFF
cdr3_nt: TGTGCCAGCAGTTTATACGGACAGGGAAATGAGCAGTTCTTC

clone_size: -
v_call: TRBV19
j_call: TRBJ2-3
d_call: -
cdr3_aa: CASSDIGRTHTDTQYF
cdr3_nt: TGTGCCAGTAGTGATATTGGCAGGACCCACACAGATACGCAGTATTTT

clone_size: few
v_call: TRBV6-1
j_call: TRBJ1-5
d_call: -
cdr3_aa: CASSEGQGQPQHF
cdr3_nt: TGTGCCAGCAGTGAAGGGCAGGGCCAGCCCCAGCATTTT

clone_size: -
v_call: TRBV7-9
j_call: TRBJ1-2
d_call: -
cdr3_aa: CASSLDLNPLYGYTF
cdr3_nt: TGTGCCAGCAGCTTAGACCTAAACCCCCTCTATGGCTACACCTTC